Listed below are T cell receptor beta chains from one sample, sequenced in a study of blood T cell repertoires in COVID-19. Using immunoSEQ multiplex PCR, the repertoire was profiled, and TCRdb retains in-frame clones only, with some absent. The sample records about 210,000 clones, more than 85% being singletons. Specimen: peripheral blood. These receptors were obtained from a man in his 60s with acute or convalescent COVID-19. Each CDR3 is given with its conserved first and last residue. A D gene is named only where the DNA matches it firmly.

V	D	J	DNA	CDR3
TRBV27	TRBD1	TRBJ2-7	TGTGCCAGCACCCGGACAGGGGGAATCTACGAGCAGTACTTC	CASTRTGGIYEQYF
TRBV19	.	TRBJ1-1	TGTGCCAGTAGTGGCGGGGGGACAATGAACACTGAAGCTTTCTTT	CASSGGGTMNTEAFF
TRBV9	.	TRBJ1-3	TGTGCCAGCAGCGCCCAGGGTCTCTCTGGAAACACCATATATTTT	CASSAQGLSGNTIYF
TRBV19	TRBD2	TRBJ2-2	TGTGCCGGGGGGGGTAGCGGGCCGTTCGCGAACACCGGGGAGCTGTTTTTT	CAGGGSGPFANTGELFF
TRBV29-1	.	TRBJ2-1	TGCAGCGTTGGTACAGGCTTGAGTGAGCAGTTCTTC	CSVGTGLSEQFF
TRBV9	.	TRBJ1-3	TGTGCCAGCAGCGCCTCCGTCTCGGGGGGGAACACCATATATTTT	CASSASVSGGNTIYF
TRBV19	TRBD2	TRBJ2-1	TGTGCCAGTCTTCCTGGGGCTAGCGGGGGCCGGGGAACCTACAATGAGCAGTTCTTC	CASLPGASGGRGTYNEQFF
TRBV5-1	.	TRBJ2-7	TGCGCCAGCAGCTTGGGACAGGACTACGAGCAGTACTTC	CASSLGQDYEQYF
TRBV6-1	.	TRBJ1-6	TGTGCCAGCAGTGAACCGAGGGCGCGGTCCTATAATTCACCCCTCCACTTT	CASSEPRARSYNSPLHF
TRBV6-2/TRBV6-3	TRBD1	TRBJ2-1	TGTGCCAGCAGTCGGACAGGGGGCAATGAGCAGTTCTTC	CASSRTGGNEQFF
TRBV6-5	TRBD2	TRBJ2-5	TGTGCCAGCAGTCACGGGACTAGCCTTCAAGAGACCCAGTACTTC	CASSHGTSLQETQYF
TRBV5-1	.	TRBJ2-5	TGCGCCAGCAGCCCGGGGGACGGGACGGAGACCCAGTACTTC	CASSPGDGTETQYF
TRBV12-5	.	TRBJ2-7	TGTGCTAGTGGTTTACAGGGACGAAATCAATACGAGCAGTACTTC	CASGLQGRNQYEQYF
TRBV28	.	TRBJ1-5	TGTGCCAGCAGTTTACATCTCGGGAATAGCAATCAGCCCCAGCATTTT	CASSLHLGNSNQPQHF